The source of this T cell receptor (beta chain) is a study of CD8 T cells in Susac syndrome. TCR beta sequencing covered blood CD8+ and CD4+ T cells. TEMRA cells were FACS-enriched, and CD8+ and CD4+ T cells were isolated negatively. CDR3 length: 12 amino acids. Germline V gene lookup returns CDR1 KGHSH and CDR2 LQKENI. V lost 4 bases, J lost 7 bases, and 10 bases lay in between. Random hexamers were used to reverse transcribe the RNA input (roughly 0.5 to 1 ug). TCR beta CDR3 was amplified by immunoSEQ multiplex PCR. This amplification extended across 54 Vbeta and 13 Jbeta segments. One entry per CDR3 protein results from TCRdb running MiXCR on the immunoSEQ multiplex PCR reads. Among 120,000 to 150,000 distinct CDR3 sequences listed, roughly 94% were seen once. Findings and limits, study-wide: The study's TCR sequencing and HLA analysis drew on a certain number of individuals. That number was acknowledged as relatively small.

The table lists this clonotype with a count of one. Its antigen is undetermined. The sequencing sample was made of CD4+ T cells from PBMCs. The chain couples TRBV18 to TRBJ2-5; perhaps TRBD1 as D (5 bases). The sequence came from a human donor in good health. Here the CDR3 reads CASSRRDGTQYF. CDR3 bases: TGTGCCAGCTCACGCAGGGATGGGACCCAGTACTTC.